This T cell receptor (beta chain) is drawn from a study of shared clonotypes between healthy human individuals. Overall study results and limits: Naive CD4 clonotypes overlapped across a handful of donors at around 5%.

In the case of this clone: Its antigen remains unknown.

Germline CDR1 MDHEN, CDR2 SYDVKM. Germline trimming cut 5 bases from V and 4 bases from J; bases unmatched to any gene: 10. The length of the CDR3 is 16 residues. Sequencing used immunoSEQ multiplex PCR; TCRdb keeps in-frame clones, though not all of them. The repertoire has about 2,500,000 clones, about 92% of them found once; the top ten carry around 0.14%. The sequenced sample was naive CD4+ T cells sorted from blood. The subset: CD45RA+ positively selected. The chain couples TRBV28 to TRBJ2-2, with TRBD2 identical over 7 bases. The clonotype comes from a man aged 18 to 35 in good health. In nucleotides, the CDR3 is TGTGCCAGCAGTGAAACCAGCGGGGTGGGCACCGGGGAGCTGTTTTTT. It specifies CASSETSGVGTGELFF.